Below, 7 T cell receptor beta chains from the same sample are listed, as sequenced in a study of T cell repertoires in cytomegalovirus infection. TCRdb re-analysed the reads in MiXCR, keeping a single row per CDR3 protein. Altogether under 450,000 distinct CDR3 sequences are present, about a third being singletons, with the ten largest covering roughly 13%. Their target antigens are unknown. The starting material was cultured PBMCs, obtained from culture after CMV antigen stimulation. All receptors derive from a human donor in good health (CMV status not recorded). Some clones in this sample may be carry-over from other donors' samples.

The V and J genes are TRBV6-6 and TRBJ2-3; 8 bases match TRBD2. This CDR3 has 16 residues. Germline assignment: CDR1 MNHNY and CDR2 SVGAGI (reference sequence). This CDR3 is CASGGGGRHHTDTQYF. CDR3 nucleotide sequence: TGTGCGAGCGGGGGTGGCGGGAGACACCACACAGATACGCAGTATTTT.

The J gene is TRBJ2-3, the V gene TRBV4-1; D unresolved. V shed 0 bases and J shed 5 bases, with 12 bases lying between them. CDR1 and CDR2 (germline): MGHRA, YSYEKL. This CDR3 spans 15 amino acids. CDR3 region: CASSQDGSGRDTQYF. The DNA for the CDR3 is TGCGCCAGCAGCCAAGATGGTTCGGGCAGAGATACGCAGTATTTT.

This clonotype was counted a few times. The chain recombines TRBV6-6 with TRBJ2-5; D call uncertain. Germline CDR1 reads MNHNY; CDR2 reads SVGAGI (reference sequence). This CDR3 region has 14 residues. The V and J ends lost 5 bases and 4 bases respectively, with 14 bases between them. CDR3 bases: TGTGCCAGCAGTAAGATGGCCGGTGGAGAGACCCAGTACTTC. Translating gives CASSKMAGGETQYF.

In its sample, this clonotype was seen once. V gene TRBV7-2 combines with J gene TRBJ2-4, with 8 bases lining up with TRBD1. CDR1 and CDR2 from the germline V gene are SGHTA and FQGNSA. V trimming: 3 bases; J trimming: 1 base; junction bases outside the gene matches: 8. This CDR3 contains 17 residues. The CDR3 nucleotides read TGTGCCAGCAGCTTGTGGACAGGGCTGGGGGCCAAAAACATTCAGTACTTC. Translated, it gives CASSLWTGLGAKNIQYF. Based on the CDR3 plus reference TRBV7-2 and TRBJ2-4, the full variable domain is GAGVSQSPSNKVTEKGKDVELRCDPISGHTALYWYRQSLGQGLEFLIYFQGNSAPDKSGLPSDRFSAERTGGSVSTLTIQRTQQEDSAVYLCASSLWTGLGAKNIQYFGAGTRLSVL.

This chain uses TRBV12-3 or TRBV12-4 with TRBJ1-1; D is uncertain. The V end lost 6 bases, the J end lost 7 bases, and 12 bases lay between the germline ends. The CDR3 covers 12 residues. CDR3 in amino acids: CASRPRGIEAFF. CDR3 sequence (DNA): TGTGCCAGCAGACCCCGAGGGATTGAAGCTTTCTTT.

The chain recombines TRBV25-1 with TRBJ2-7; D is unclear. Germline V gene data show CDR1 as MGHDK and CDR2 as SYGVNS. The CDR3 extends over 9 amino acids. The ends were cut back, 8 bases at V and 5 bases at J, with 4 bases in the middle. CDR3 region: CASLHEQYV. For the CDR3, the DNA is TGTGCCAGCCTCCACGAGCAGTACGTC.

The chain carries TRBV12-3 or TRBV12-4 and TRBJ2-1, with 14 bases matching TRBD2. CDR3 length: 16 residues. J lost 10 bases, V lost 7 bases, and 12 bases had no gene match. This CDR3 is CASKPRGGLAGEEQFF. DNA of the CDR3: TGTGCCAGCAAGCCCCGGGGGGGACTAGCGGGAGAGGAGCAGTTCTTC.